Listed below are T cell receptor beta chains from one sample, sequenced in a study of T cells after yellow fever vaccination. TCRdb reanalysed the 5' RACE reads using MiXCR and keeps one entry per CDR3 protein. The table shows 100,000 to 150,000 distinct CDR3 sequences, with about 16% occurring only once. The material sequenced was CD8+ T cells sorted from PBMCs, taken 5 days after the yellow fever booster vaccination. The receptors stem from a man younger than 30 who received the YFV17D yellow fever vaccine. The CDR3 runs from the conserved cysteine through the conserved F or W. The D gene is left open where the match is weak. Clone size, where shown, is once, few, many, or a class for clones that have expanded.

size: few; D: NA; V: TRBV20-1; J: TRBJ2-7; CDR3: CSARKRLGGLSEQYF; DNA: TGCAGTGCTAGAAAAAGGTTGGGAGGTCTAAGCGAGCAGTACTTC
size: NA; D: NA; V: TRBV9; J: TRBJ1-5; CDR3: CASSVGGASNQPQHF; DNA: TGTGCCAGCAGCGTAGGCGGGGCTAGCAATCAGCCCCAGCATTTT
size: NA; D: NA; V: TRBV6-2/TRBV6-3; J: TRBJ1-5; CDR3: CASSLRDGRNQPQHF; DNA: TGTGCCAGCAGTTTAAGGGACGGAAGAAATCAGCCCCAGCATTTT
size: NA; D: NA; V: TRBV10-3; J: TRBJ2-7; CDR3: CAISEQDWSYEQYF; DNA: TGTGCCATCAGTGAACAGGACTGGTCCTACGAGCAGTACTTC
size: few; D: NA; V: TRBV5-5; J: TRBJ1-5; CDR3: CASSLGTATNQPQHF; DNA: TGTGCCAGCAGCTTGGGGACAGCGACCAATCAGCCCCAGCATTTT
size: NA; D: NA; V: TRBV4-3; J: TRBJ1-1; CDR3: CASSQGILWNTEAFF; DNA: TGCGCCAGCAGCCAAGGGATACTATGGAACACTGAAGCTTTCTTT
size: few; D: TRBD2; V: TRBV12-3/TRBV12-4; J: TRBJ2-1; CDR3: CASSPWFAGGYNEQFF; DNA: TGTGCCAGCAGTCCTTGGTTCGCGGGGGGCTACAATGAGCAGTTCTTC
size: NA; D: TRBD1; V: TRBV6-2/TRBV6-3; J: TRBJ2-1; CDR3: CASSSTGTGNNEQFF; DNA: TGTGCCAGCAGTTCCACCGGGACAGGGAACAATGAGCAGTTCTTC
size: few; D: NA; V: TRBV4-1; J: TRBJ1-1; CDR3: CASSHGSNTEAFF; DNA: TGCGCCAGCAGCCATGGATCGAACACTGAAGCTTTCTTT
size: few; D: NA; V: TRBV27; J: TRBJ2-6; CDR3: CASSLMGYGANVLTF; DNA: TGTGCCAGCAGTTTAATGGGTTACGGGGCCAACGTCCTGACTTTC
size: NA; D: TRBD2; V: TRBV5-1; J: TRBJ2-3; CDR3: CASSSLATSGHTQYF; DNA: TGCGCCAGCAGCTCACTAGCGACGAGCGGGCATACGCAGTATTTT
size: few; D: NA; V: TRBV6-2/TRBV6-3; J: TRBJ1-1; CDR3: CASSYPGTPYF; DNA: TGTGCCAGCAGTTACCCCGGGACACCCTATTTT
size: many; D: TRBD1; V: TRBV19; J: TRBJ1-1; CDR3: CASTFRDSPRNTEAFF; DNA: TGTGCCAGTACCTTCCGGGACAGCCCCAGGAACACTGAAGCTTTCTTT